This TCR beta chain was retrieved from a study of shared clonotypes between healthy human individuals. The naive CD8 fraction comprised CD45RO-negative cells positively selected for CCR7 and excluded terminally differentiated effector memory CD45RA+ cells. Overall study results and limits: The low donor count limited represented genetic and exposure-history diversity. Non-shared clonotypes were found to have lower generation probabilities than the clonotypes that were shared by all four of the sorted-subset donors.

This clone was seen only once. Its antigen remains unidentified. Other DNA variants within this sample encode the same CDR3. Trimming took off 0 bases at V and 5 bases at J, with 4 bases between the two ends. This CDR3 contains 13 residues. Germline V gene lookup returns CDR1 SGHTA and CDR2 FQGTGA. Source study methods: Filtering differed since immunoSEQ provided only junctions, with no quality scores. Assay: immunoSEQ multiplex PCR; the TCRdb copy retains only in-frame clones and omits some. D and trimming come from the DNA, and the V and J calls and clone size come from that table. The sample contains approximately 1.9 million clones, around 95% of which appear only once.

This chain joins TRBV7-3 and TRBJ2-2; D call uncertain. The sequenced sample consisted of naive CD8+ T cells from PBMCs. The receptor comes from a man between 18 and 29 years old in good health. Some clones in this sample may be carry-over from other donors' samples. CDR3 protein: CASSLTGTGELFF. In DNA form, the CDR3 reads TGTGCCAGCAGCTTAACGGGGACCGGGGAGCTGTTTTTT.